Included here is one TCR beta chain sequence, with context. Its antigen remains unknown. The germline V gene encodes CDR1 SGDLS and CDR2 YYNGEE. The trim removed 3 bases at V and 9 bases at J, leaving 7 bases unmatched. This CDR3 has 15 residues. This entry belongs to a study of cytomegalovirus exposure and HLA in healthy donors. Study information: In a later analysis, the roughly 110 validation repertoires were reported to have used the same platform as the roughly 670 first-cohort repertoires. Study observations and caveats: One later analysis, an examination of the 120 validation repertoires, found that first-cohort TCR clusters tended to co-occur in them. Around 160 TCR beta chains were listed as cytomegalovirus-associated.

Clones were read by immunoSEQ multiplex PCR, and TCRdb kept only the in-frame ones, dropping some. This table has about 160,000 clones, under 90% appearing once. While the first cohort had 600 to 800 subjects, the donors belonged to the separate validation cohort of about 120 subjects. Material for sequencing was PBMCs. The sequence was collected from a man between 18 and 29 years old in good health and CMV-seropositive. The chain carries TRBV9 and TRBJ2-1; 12 nucleotides agree with TRBD2. In nucleotides, the CDR3 is TGTGCCAGCAGCGCGACTAGCGGGAGTTCAGCTGAGCAGTTCTTC. Translated: CASSATSGSSAEQFF.